This T cell receptor (beta chain) was sequenced during a study of T cell responses to AZD1222 COVID-19 vaccine (dated by TCRdb to the early 2020s). Turning to the overall study: A total of 233 trial participants underwent TCR sequencing, of whom around 200 received two doses of AZD1222 and roughly 25 received two doses of the MenACWY control vaccine. Trial participants were enrolled by age into 18-55, 56-69 and 70-plus year subgroups, with roughly 150, 30 and 60 TCR-sequenced participants respectively. On the study overall, not on this receptor specifically: Nearly half of unique spike-specific TCRs reportedly recognized epitopes outside regions mutated in the B.1.351 and B.1.1.7 variants. Conclusions about previously exposed vaccinees are limited, since just five to seven AZD1222 recipients were seropositive for SARS-CoV-2 at baseline. No day 14 peak-response samples were available, so repertoires were characterized only after the peak T cell response. The 56-69-year group was small, and its depth increase did not reach significance, likely because of low power. Most participants were white British and females outnumbered males, and the authors suggested that clonal diversity may have been underestimated. The vaccine-associated CD4 TCRs covered the entire spike protein, and the dominant responses fell in regions 160-218 and 743-854. After two AZD1222 doses, spike-specific TCR breadth and depth were significantly higher than at day 0 and than in MenACWY recipients.

About this clone: What antigen it recognizes has not been identified. The sample holds no much larger clone one base away, and base qualities are not on file.

CDR1 and CDR2 were assigned from the germline V gene (reference sequence) as LNHDA and SQIVND. V is cut back by 5 bases and J by 7 bases, with 8 bases in the junction unmatched. Measured from the cysteine to the phenylalanine, the CDR3 is 14 residues long. Only the CDR3 DNA is retained, 42 bases long and in frame from the first base. Taken with the paper, the label for time point translates to: about 28 days (+/-7) after the second vaccine dose. AZD1222 recipients given second doses at about 4 weeks or at about 12 weeks were pooled, since spike-specific TCR depth and breadth were not found to differ between the two schedules. Samples from vaccinated people were obtained from the UK trials COV001 and COV002, which included a single-blind randomized controlled phase 2/3 trial of AZD1222 (ChAdOx1 nCoV-19) in healthy adults. For TCRbeta chain sequencing, PBMC samples from trial participants were taken at day 0 and at day 28 after the second dose.

The CDR3 regions of human TCRbeta chains were subjected to immunosequencing. In the source study's methods: Repertoire TCRs were checked for matches against a reference library of SARS-CoV-2-specific TCRs that had been generated using the MIRA antigen-specificity platform. Breadth was defined as the fraction of unique TCRs that were SARS-CoV-2-associated. Depth was defined as the fraction of total T cells that were SARS-CoV-2-associated. Using the MIRA data, each spike-specific TCR was assigned both to the spike region to which the TCR was reactive and to a CD4 or CD8 class. Log10-transformed breadth and depth values were compared by one-way ANOVA with Sidak's multiple comparisons tests. In its TCRdb copy, this immuneACCESS table keeps in-frame sequences only and misses some clones. Where compared with another copy, unresolved V genes explain less than half of these, and the others have no known cause. The V and J calls and clone size are taken from that table; D and trimming were inferred from the DNA. The sample records 120,000 or so clones, approximately 90% of which are singletons. Of the sample, roughly 7% falls within the top ten clones.

The source was peripheral blood, collected 28 days after the second AZD1222 dose. The source is an adult who received the AZD1222 COVID-19 vaccine. Here the chain combines TRBV19 and TRBJ1-5; the junction holds 7 bases that match TRBD1. Read as DNA, the sequence is TGTGCCAGTAGTCTTCAGGGGGAGGGACAGCCCCAGCATTTT. This encodes CASSLQGEGQPQHF.